The present T cell receptor (beta chain) was sequenced within a study of OX40 agonist ivuxolimab in advanced cancers. Regarding the research as a whole: Ivuxolimab, which targeted the costimulatory receptor OX40 (CD134), was an agonistic, fully human IgG2 monoclonal antibody. The paper reports the monotherapy dose-escalation portion (N = 52 patients) of the phase I ivuxolimab trial. Three dose-escalation patients achieved partial responses, one with hepatocellular carcinoma and two with cutaneous melanoma. The point of sequencing TCRbeta in the periphery was to test whether ivuxolimab changed TCR sequence diversity and drove clonal T-cell expansion. Prior anti-PD-1, anti-PD-L1 or anti-CTLA-4 therapy was permitted, and approximately 39% of dose-escalation patients had received checkpoint inhibitors. Intravenous ivuxolimab was administered to patients every 2 weeks at six dose levels: 0.01, 0.1, 0.3, 1.5, 3 and 10 mg/kg. Of the 50 to 55 dose-escalation patients, hepatocellular carcinoma was present in approximately 20, melanoma in roughly 15, renal cell carcinoma in 9 and head and neck cancer in 9. A male proportion of nearly 85% and a mean age of around 60 years, ranging from about 20 to 85, were recorded for the dose-escalation cohort.

Points the paper makes about the study in general: Low levels of normalized T-cell clonal expansion were also shown by some nonresponding patients. After ivuxolimab, expanded clones were on average more numerous among CD8+ T cells than among CD4+ T cells. The antigen specificity of the peripheral T cells that underwent clonal expansion was not determined. At doses from 0.1 to 3.0 mg/kg, clonal expansion was seen in both CD4+ and CD8+ blood T cells between baseline and week 6. In partial responders in the 0.1-3.0 mg/kg groups, normalized peripheral clonal expansion was found to be among the lowest, especially among CD8+ T cells.

The CDR3, cysteine through phenylalanine, is 13 amino acids long. The read is trimmed to its CDR3 DNA, 39 bases read in frame from base 1. Trimming accounts for 3 bases at V and 4 bases at J, while the number of junction bases matched to no gene is 0. As encoded in the germline V gene, CDR1 is SGHNT while CDR2 is YENEEA. The trial excluded patients who had a history of autoimmune disease or who were on systemic immunosuppression. Peripheral blood for TCR sequencing was collected from all dose cohorts at baseline, on cycle 4 day 1, and on cycle 7 day 1. Samples were obtained from an open-label, multicenter, first-in-human phase I dose-escalation trial of ivuxolimab. Adults with locally advanced or metastatic melanoma, renal cell, hepatocellular, or head and neck squamous cell carcinoma were enrolled in the trial. CD4+ and CD8+ T cells were sorted separately from peripheral blood before TCR sequencing.

Genomic DNA was extracted from sorted cells for sequencing of the TCRbeta CDR3 region. The immunoSEQ Assay was used to sequence the TCRbeta CDR3 regions. TCRdb obtained this table from immuneACCESS and retained in-frame rearrangements with V and J assigned. These tables miss some clones; where compared with another copy, unresolved V genes account for less than half of the shortfall, and the remainder is unexplained. The sample profile shows around 87,000 clones; 90% to 95% of them were found once. Around 2.5% of the sample is held by the ten biggest clonotypes. Turning to this clone: There is no known antigen for this receptor. One base away there is no much larger clone; base qualities are not given.

The clonotype was recovered from an adult with an advanced solid tumor such as melanoma, head and neck, liver or kidney cancer. The chain employs TRBV11-3 and TRBJ2-1, with TRBD2 matching 7 junction bases. Sequenced material: CD4+ or CD8+ T cells sorted from blood, taken in a trial of the OX40 agonist ivuxolimab. DNA sequence: TGTGCCAGCAGCTTCGGGGGGTACAATGAGCAGTTCTTC. Translated, this gives CASSFGGYNEQFF.